The 29 T cell receptor beta chains presented below share a single source sample, sequenced in a study of T cell responses to AZD1222 COVID-19 vaccine. The repertoire was sequenced with immunoSEQ multiplex PCR; TCRdb's copy has only in-frame clones and lacks some. The repertoire consists of about 75,000 clones, with 88% occurring once and the leading ten covering 9% to 10%. Sequencing was performed on peripheral blood, taken 28 days after the second dose of the MenACWY control vaccine. The receptors here all came from an adult who received the MenACWY meningococcal vaccine as a control.

The chain employs TRBV20-1 and TRBJ2-1; D may be TRBD2 (6 bases). The V and J ends lost 4 bases and 12 bases respectively, with 10 bases between them. Germline values: CDR1 DFQATT, CDR2 SNEGSKA (reference sequence). CDR3 length equals 10 residues. CDR3 region: CSAKGAGQFF. CDR3 sequence (DNA): TGCAGTGCTAAGGGAGCGGGGCAGTTCTTC.

V is TRBV5-5 and J is TRBJ1-1; D possibly corresponds to TRBD1 (5 bases). The CDR3 covers 15 residues. The germline V gene has CDR1 SGHKS and CDR2 YYEKEE (reference sequence). Deletions cut 4 bases from V and 1 base from J, with 14 bases between. The CDR3 DNA reads as TGTGCCAGCAGCGACCCCGGGGGAGGGAACACTGAAGCTTTCTTT. This translates into CASSDPGGGNTEAFF.

The rearrangement links TRBV24-1 to TRBJ1-6, with D possibly being TRBD1 (6 bases). Germline V gene sequence: CDR1 KGHDR, CDR2 SFDVKD. The CDR3 runs to 14 residues. Trimming took 4 bases from V and 8 from J, leaving 11 bases between them. The CDR3 loop reads CATSERTAYSPLHF. The CDR3 DNA is TGTGCCACCAGTGAGAGGACAGCCTATTCACCCCTCCACTTT.

The rearrangement joins TRBV11-1 to TRBJ2-7; no clear D. Germline lookup yields CDR1 SGHAT and CDR2 FQDESV (reference sequence). Trimming left V 1 base short and J 2 bases short, with 9 bases between. CDR3 length: 14 residues. CDR3 sequence reads: CASSLDYTPYEQYF. DNA for the CDR3: TGTGCCAGCAGCTTAGATTACACCCCCTACGAGCAGTACTTC.

The chain combines TRBV7-2 with TRBJ2-7; perhaps TRBD1 as D (6 bases). This CDR3 has 14 residues. Trimming took 1 base from V and 0 from J, leaving 7 bases between them. Germline V gene data show CDR1 as SGHTA and CDR2 as FQGNSA. The CDR3 is CASSLEDSSYEQYF. Written as DNA, the CDR3 is TGTGCCAGCAGCTTAGAGGACAGCTCCTACGAGCAGTACTTC.

This chain uses TRBV15 with TRBJ1-1; no clear D. The CDR3 totals 13 residues. The V gene's germline CDR1 is LNHNV and CDR2 YYDKDF (reference sequence). Between the trimmed V and J ends, which lost 11 bases and 3 bases, there was a span of 16 bases. This chain's CDR3 is CASRRGSHTEAFF. The CDR3 nucleotides read TGTGCCTCTAGAAGAGGGAGTCACACTGAAGCTTTCTTT.

The gene calls are TRBV29-1 and TRBJ1-3, with D unresolved. The V and J ends lost 4 bases and 0 bases respectively, with 13 bases between them. The CDR3 spans 15 residues. Germline V gene sequence: CDR1 SQVTM, CDR2 ANQGSEA. In nucleotides, the CDR3 is TGCAGCGTTGGAATAGGCCCGGGCTCTGGAAACACCATATATTTT. Its protein is CSVGIGPGSGNTIYF.

The V gene is TRBV19, the J gene TRBJ1-2; D gene unclear. Trimming pared 3 bases from V and 7 bases from J, leaving 12 bases between. CDR1 LNHDA and CDR2 SQIVND come from the germline V gene (reference sequence). This CDR3 region has 13 residues. DNA of the CDR3: TGTGCCAGTAGTATGATGGGATATGGTGGCTACACCTTC. As protein: CASSMMGYGGYTF.

The chain links TRBV11-2 to TRBJ2-5; D is uncertain. This CDR3 contains 15 residues. V lost 1 base and J 2 bases, leaving 11 bases between the germline ends. The germline V gene has CDR1 SGHAT and CDR2 FQNNGV. CDR3 region: CASSLGPQKQETQYF. The CDR3, as DNA: TGTGCCAGCAGCTTAGGTCCCCAGAAGCAAGAGACCCAGTACTTC. Full variable domain (rest looked up from reference TRBV11-2 and TRBJ2-5): EAGVAQSPRYKIIEKRQSVAFWCNPISGHATLYWYQQILGQGPKLLIQFQNNGVVDDSQLPKDRFSAERLKGVDSTLKIQPAKLEDSAVYLCASSLGPQKQETQYFGPGTRLLVL.

The CDR3 region is CASSVQGFEGNQPQHF. CDR3 sequence (DNA): TGTGCCAGCAGTGTACAGGGCTTCGAGGGCAATCAGCCCCAGCATTTT. V is TRBV6-1 and J is TRBJ1-5; a possible D gene is TRBD1 (6 bases). The V gene's germline CDR1 is MNHNS and CDR2 SASEGT. Trimming pared 4 bases from V and 2 bases from J, leaving 15 bases between. CDR3 size: 16 residues.

The chain recombines TRBV5-1 with TRBJ2-5; no clear D gene. V lost 3 bases, J lost 0 bases, and 12 bases lay in between. CDR1 SGHRS and CDR2 YFSETQ come from the germline V gene. CDR3 length: 15 amino acids. DNA for the CDR3: TGCGCCAGCAGCTCAATGCAGGCGTACCAAGAGACCCAGTACTTC. Translation: CASSSMQAYQETQYF. Full variable domain (missing parts from reference TRBV5-1 and TRBJ2-5): KAGVTQTPRYLIKTRGQQVTLSCSPISGHRSVSWYQQTPGQGLQFLFEYFSETQRNKGNFPGRFSGRQFSNSRSEMNVSTLELGDSALYLCASSSMQAYQETQYFGPGTRLLVL.

CDR3 amino acids: CAISSGGSNQPQHF. The CDR3 DNA follows: TGTGCCATCAGTTCCGGGGGTAGCAATCAGCCCCAGCATTTT. The chain has TRBV10-3 and TRBJ1-5; a possible D gene is TRBD1 (5 bases). V lost 5 bases to trimming and J lost 0 bases, with 8 bases between them. CDR3 size: 14 residues. The germline V gene encodes CDR1 ENHRY and CDR2 SYGVKD.

The chain has TRBV7-9 and TRBJ2-5, with a weak D call TRBD1 (6 bases). V was clipped by 5 bases and J by 5 bases, with 15 bases between them. From germline, CDR1 is SEHNR and CDR2 FQNEAQ (reference sequence). CDR3 length: 14 residues. The CDR3 sequence is CASSITGSVETQYF. CDR3 DNA sequence: TGTGCCAGCAGCATCACAGGGTCGGTGGAGACCCAGTACTTC. Full variable domain (remainder filled in from reference TRBV7-9 and TRBJ2-5): DTGVSQNPRHKITKRGQNVTFRCDPISEHNRLYWYRQTLGQGPEFLTYFQNEAQLEKSRLLSDRFSAERPKGSFSTLEIQRTEQGDSAMYLCASSITGSVETQYFGPGTRLLVL.

CDR3 region: CATSAPGPGDTQYF. The CDR3 region has the DNA TGTGCCACCAGCGCCCCGGGGCCTGGGGATACGCAGTATTTT. This sequence joins TRBV15 and TRBJ2-3; tentatively, D is TRBD1 or TRBD2 (5 bases each). The CDR3 is made up of 14 amino acids. Per germline, CDR1 LNHNV and CDR2 YYDKDF (reference sequence). Trimming left V 5 bases short and J 6 bases short, with 15 bases between.

This sequence joins TRBV5-1 and TRBJ2-5, with 9 bases lining up with TRBD1. J gave up 3 bases and V 4 bases, and 4 bases lay outside the gene matches. This CDR3 spans 14 amino acids. Germline V CDR1 and CDR2: SGHRS, YFSETQ. The CDR3 loop reads CASSPGTGKETQYF. In DNA form, the CDR3 reads TGCGCCAGCAGCCCCGGGACAGGGAAAGAGACCCAGTACTTC.

CDR3 DNA sequence: TGTGCCAGCCTGGGACACTCCCAAGAGACCCAGTACTTC. It yields the protein CASLGHSQETQYF. The gene calls are TRBV25-1 and TRBJ2-5, with D perhaps TRBD1 (6 bases). Germline V gives CDR1 MGHDK, CDR2 SYGVNS. The CDR3 has 13 amino acids. V was shortened by 8 bases and J by 1 base, with 11 bases between the two germline ends.

The V and J genes are TRBV2 and TRBJ1-5; D remains ambiguous. V was pared by 3 bases and J by 0 bases, with 9 bases between. CDR3 size: 15 residues. In germline, CDR1 is SNHLY, CDR2 FYNNEI. CDR3 loop: CASSDLQDSNQPQHF. The CDR3, as DNA: TGTGCCAGCAGTGATTTACAAGATAGCAATCAGCCCCAGCATTTT.

This clone occurred once. The chain has TRBV6-2 or TRBV6-3 and TRBJ2-5, with unresolved D. The V gene's germline CDR1 is MNHEY and CDR2 SVGEGT. Trimming removed 2 bases at V and 2 bases at J, with 0 bases between. The CDR3 has 11 amino acids. The chain's CDR3 is CASSYQETQYF. The CDR3 coding sequence is TGTGCCAGCAGTTACCAAGAGACCCAGTACTTC.

CDR3 sequence (DNA): TGTGCCAGCAGGTTCGGGAGCAATCAGCCCCAGCATTTT. It specifies CASRFGSNQPQHF. This chain uses TRBV2 with TRBJ1-5, with D unresolved. The CDR3 is made up of 13 amino acids. Germline V gene sequence: CDR1 SNHLY, CDR2 FYNNEI. V shed 6 bases and J shed 1 base, with 7 bases lying between them.

This chain uses TRBV7-8 with TRBJ2-5, with D tentatively TRBD1 (6 bases). The CDR3 totals 16 residues. Germline assignment: CDR1 SGHVS and CDR2 FQNEAQ. V was shortened by 2 bases and J by 3 bases, with 16 bases between the two germline ends. In DNA form, the CDR3 reads TGTGCCAGCAGCTTAAGGTCCGGACAGCGCGAAGAGACCCAGTACTTC. This translates into CASSLRSGQREETQYF.

In its sample, this clone was seen a few times. The CDR3 is CASSDRTGGASGELFF. The CDR3 DNA reads as TGTGCCAGCAGCGACCGGACAGGGGGCGCCTCCGGGGAGCTGTTTTTT. The chain recombines TRBV7-2 with TRBJ2-2, with 11 bases that match TRBD1. Losses at the gene ends were 5 bases for V and 6 bases for J; bases not matched to a gene: 8. The germline CDR1 and CDR2 sequences are SGHTA and FQGNSA. The CDR3 totals 16 residues.

The gene calls are TRBV13 and TRBJ2-7, with TRBD1 identical over 10 bases. V gave up 5 bases and J gave up 4 bases; unmatched junction bases: 5. The CDR3 covers 14 residues. The germline V gene encodes CDR1 PRHDT and CDR2 FYEKMQ (reference sequence). The CDR3 region has the DNA TGTGCCAGCAGCCTCCGGGACAGGGGATACGAGCAGTACTTC. The encoded protein is CASSLRDRGYEQYF.

The V gene is TRBV14, the J gene TRBJ1-4; unclear D gene. The CDR3 has 13 residues. Germline values: CDR1 SGHDN, CDR2 FVKESK. Trimming removed 1 base at V and 7 bases at J, with 7 bases between. Written as DNA, the CDR3 is TGTGCCAGCAGCCAAGTTGGGAGTGAAAAACTGTTTTTT. Amino acids: CASSQVGSEKLFF.

V and J are TRBV6-5 and TRBJ2-2; TRBD1 agrees at 10 bases. The CDR3 is 14 residues long. The V and J ends lost 7 bases and 4 bases, in that order; junction bases with no gene match: 3. The germline CDR1 and CDR2 sequences are MNHEY and SVGAGI. In DNA form, the CDR3 reads TGTGCCAGCAACGGACAGGGGGGCACCGGGGAGCTGTTTTTT. Protein: CASNGQGGTGELFF.

The chain joins TRBV7-2 to TRBJ2-3; no firm D call. The CDR3 is made up of 13 amino acids. Germline values: CDR1 SGHTA, CDR2 FQGNSA. V lost 1 base to trimming and J lost 4 bases, with 6 bases between them. CDR3 nucleotide sequence: TGTGCCAGCAGCTTAGGGGTATCAGATACGCAGTATTTT. This gives the protein CASSLGVSDTQYF.

This rearrangement joins TRBV18 to TRBJ1-3; D is ambiguous. Looked up from germline, CDR1 is KGHSH and CDR2 is LQKENI. Trimming took 6 bases from V and 0 from J, leaving 12 bases between them. This CDR3 has 15 amino acids. The CDR3 nucleotides read TGTGCCAGCTCGTCGGACTTATACTCTGGAAACACCATATATTTT. Protein: CASSSDLYSGNTIYF. The variable domain in full, with the rest retrieved from reference TRBV18 and TRBJ1-3, is NAGVMQNPRHLVRRRGQEARLRCSPMKGHSHVYWYRQLPEEGLKFMVYLQKENIIDESGMPKERFSAEFPKEGPSILRIQQVVRGDSAAYFCASSSDLYSGNTIYFGEGSWLTVV.

This clone was recorded only once. The chain employs TRBV19 and TRBJ2-7; D assignment may be TRBD1 or TRBD2 (5 bases each). Trimming shortened V by 5 bases and J by 7 bases, and 15 bases separated the two germline ends. CDR3 length equals 13 residues. Per the germline V gene, CDR1 is LNHDA and CDR2 is SQIVND (reference sequence). Here the CDR3 reads CASSSGGREEQYF. The CDR3 DNA follows: TGTGCCAGTAGTTCTGGGGGACGTGAAGAGCAGTACTTC.

Notes on this clone: The same CDR3 can be traced to other DNA sequences in this sample. The CDR3 region is CSVELRDNEQFF. The CDR3 nucleotides read TGCAGCGTTGAGCTCCGAGACAATGAGCAGTTCTTC. The chain is built from TRBV29-1 and TRBJ2-1, with D hard to call. The V gene lost 3 bases and the J gene lost 5 bases, with 8 bases spanning the gap. This CDR3 contains 12 residues. Germline V gene sequence: CDR1 SQVTM, CDR2 ANQGSEA.

CDR3 region: CASSSTGDLLFF. For the CDR3, the DNA is TGTGCCAGCAGTTCGACAGGGGACCTACTGTTTTTT. The V gene is TRBV6-5, the J gene TRBJ1-4; 8 bases match TRBD1. Per germline, CDR1 MNHEY and CDR2 SVGAGI. This CDR3 region has 12 residues. Germline trimming cut 4 bases from V and 13 bases from J; bases unmatched to any gene: 5.